Detailed here is one T cell receptor beta chain. What this receptor recognizes is not known. Base qualities were left out, and no much larger clone turns up one base away. The sample originates from a study of blood T cell repertoires in COVID-19 (dated by TCRdb to the early 2020s). Broadly, across the study: Samples from collaborators originated in the United States, Italy and Spain and spanned both the acute and convalescent phases of COVID-19. The material from the prospective study consisted of cDNA or gDNA derived from T cells, B-cell-depleted T cells, or PBMCs. The dataset comprised deeply sampled blood TCRbeta repertoires from subjects exposed to, actively infected with, or recovered from COVID-19. The repertoires were released in a freely available public database intended as a resource for research on the immune response to SARS-CoV-2. The samples were drawn from the first 160 participants of the ongoing ImmuneRACE study and from over a thousand subjects provided by 6 global collaborators. Nearly every sample came with metadata listing a de-identified subject ID, COVID-19 status, age in years and sex. Where available, HLA class I and class II types were obtained from metadata supplied by the sample provider rather than from assay-based typing.

Each collaborating institution followed its own protocols to collect whole blood in K2EDTA tubes. Collaborator samples were shipped for TCRbeta analysis as frozen whole blood, isolated PBMCs, or DNA extracted from either sample type. TCRbeta CDR3 regions were amplified from genomic DNA using the immunoSEQ Assay, a bias-controlled multiplex PCR. Processing in the source paper ran as follows. Nucleated cell counts per sample were estimated from amplification of reference gene primers within the assay. Sequence reads were collapsed and filtered to measure the absolute abundance of every unique TCRbeta CDR3 rearrangement. Productive Simpson clonality was computed per sample as the square root of Simpson's diversity index over productive rearrangements. Not all clones reach the TCRdb copy of this immuneACCESS table, which keeps in-frame sequences only. Checked studies attribute under half of the gap to unresolved V genes and leave the rest unexplained. That table gives V, J and clone size, and the DNA gave D and trimming. Here the sample has some 70,000 clones; 85% to 90% occur a single time. Approximately 0.59% of the sample lies in the top ten.

The CDR3 has 14 amino acids, counting the end cysteine and phenylalanine. Just the 42-base CDR3 DNA is kept, in frame starting at base 1. V loses 1 base, J loses 2 bases, and the germline ends lie 7 bases apart. CDR1 SGHNT and CDR2 YENEEA are derived from the germline V gene. What the authors observed across the whole study: The amount of clinical and demographic metadata varied by source and participant and was provided uncurated.

Recombination linked TRBV11-3 to TRBJ2-3, with a tentative D gene TRBD1 over 6 matching bases. Material for sequencing was peripheral blood. This receptor was identified in a man in his sixties with acute or convalescent COVID-19. CDR3 sequence: CASSLGQATDTQYF. The nucleotides are TGTGCCAGCAGCTTAGGACAGGCCACAGATACGCAGTATTTT.